These 2 T cell receptor beta chains were sequenced from one sample in a study of T cell responses to AZD1222 COVID-19 vaccine. The data were produced by immunoSEQ multiplex PCR, yet TCRdb's version contains in-frame clones alone and is incomplete. Here the sample spans 250,000 to 300,000 clones, around 93% being singletons. The material was peripheral blood, obtained 28 days after the second AZD1222 dose. Receptors originate from an adult who received the AZD1222 COVID-19 vaccine.

The CDR3 region is CAISEGTGGQETQYF. The CDR3 DNA reads as TGTGCCATCAGTGAAGGGACAGGGGGTCAAGAGACCCAGTACTTC. The J gene is TRBJ2-5, the V gene TRBV10-3; 11 bases align to TRBD1. This CDR3 has 15 amino acids. V gave up 3 bases and J gave up 2 bases; unmatched junction bases: 2. CDR1 ENHRY and CDR2 SYGVKD come from the germline V gene.

V gene TRBV9 combines with J gene TRBJ1-2; TRBD1 matches at 9 bases. With V trimmed by 0 bases and J by 6 bases, 6 bases remained unmatched. There are 15 residues in the CDR3. Germline V lookup: CDR1 SGDLS, CDR2 YYNGEE. CDR3 in amino acids: CASSVVGTGSNGYTF. CDR3 in DNA: TGTGCCAGCAGCGTAGTCGGGACAGGGTCGAATGGCTACACCTTC.